This T cell receptor beta chain was observed in a study of graft-versus-host responses after intestinal transplantation (dated by TCRdb to 2020 to 2023). As for the study more broadly: The transplants that recipients received were multivisceral, liver-intestinal, or isolated intestinal. Donor T cell macrochimerism was defined as a peak of at least 4% donor T cells among recipient peripheral blood mononuclear cells. Alloreactive clones were identified by sequencing pre-transplant mixed lymphocyte reaction products and comparing them with unstimulated pre-transplant donor and recipient T cells. After intestinal transplantation, graft-versus-host and host-versus-graft alloreactive T cell clones were followed in the graft, circulation and bone marrow using bulk TCR-beta CDR3 sequencing. All recipients received anti-thymocyte globulin induction followed by maintenance tacrolimus and steroids for around 3 years. A cohort of 24 intestinal transplant recipients, including one retransplant, was enrolled, and a few patients lacking pretransplant specimens were excluded. Samples from three later patients were sequenced in-house on an Illumina MiSeq with MiXCR processing rather than by the commercial service.

This specimen's time point label, interpreted: cells obtained before transplantation from donor or recipient. CD3+CD4+ and CD3+CD8+ populations were FACS-sorted from unstimulated pre-transplant donor and recipient cells taken from spleen or lymph nodes. Library creation used the immunoSEQ multiplex PCR assay. For most patients, genomic DNA was isolated with the Qiagen DNeasy Blood and Tissue Kit and shipped frozen to Adaptive Biotechnologies for TCR sequencing. For most patients, high-throughput TCR-beta CDR3 sequencing of genomic DNA was performed by Adaptive Biotechnologies. In the original analysis: TCR sequencing data for roughly 17 patients were retrieved from Adaptive's ImmunoSEQ software; a few other patients were processed with MiXCR and VDJtools. To correct CD4 versus CD8 sorting errors, any sequence found in both subsets at a frequency ratio below 5:1 was removed. CDR3 nucleotide sequences shared by donor and recipient were removed because the origin of these sequences could not be assigned. At least 2-fold expansion over unstimulated cells and a minimum CFSE-low frequency of 0.002% (template counts) or 0.001% (read counts) were required for clones to be classified as alloreactive. A clone was considered mappable if detected in the sequenced pre-transplant spleen, lymph node, or MLR CFSE-low populations of the donor or recipient. Cumulative frequency of alloreactive clones was calculated as a percentage of all sequences weighted by copy number. TCRdb limited this immuneACCESS table to in-frame rearrangements with V and J called. A share of clones is missing; checked studies link under half to unresolved V genes, and the rest is unexplained. For V, J and clone size, that table is used; D and trimming come from the DNA. The sample data list about 99,000 clones, and about nine tenths of these were observed just once. The ten largest clones capture approximately 0.064% of the sample.

General findings and caveats noted by the study authors: Conclusions were limited by the relatively low number and heterogeneity of intestinal transplant patients. Peak levels of circulating GvH clones were associated with declines in HvG clones early after transplant. In patients with donor T cell macrochimerism, the allografts had high GvH to HvG T cell clonal ratios. GvH clones were detected in recipient bone marrow, and some appeared earlier in ileal mucosa or blood, consistent with an intestinal mucosal origin.

The CDR3 measures 14 amino acids from cysteine to phenylalanine. The sequence is cut down to CDR3 DNA, 42 bases in frame from base 1. The germline V gene (reference sequence) provides CDR1 SGHKS and CDR2 YYEKEE. V is clipped by 5 bases and J by 0 bases, and the sequence between their germline boundaries is 11 bases long. A word on this clone: Its antigen is not yet known. Per-nucleotide qualities are absent, and no much larger clonotype sits a single base away.

In this chain, TRBV5-5 is recombined with TRBJ1-2; there is no confident call for the D gene. This receptor was taken from a human donor who was the organ donor for an intestinal transplant. Here the sequenced sample was unstimulated CD8+ T cells sorted from spleen or lymph node cells, taken before transplant. The CDR3 sequence is CASRRIFPNYGYTF. The DNA is as follows: TGTGCCAGCAGGCGTATTTTTCCTAACTATGGCTACACCTTC.